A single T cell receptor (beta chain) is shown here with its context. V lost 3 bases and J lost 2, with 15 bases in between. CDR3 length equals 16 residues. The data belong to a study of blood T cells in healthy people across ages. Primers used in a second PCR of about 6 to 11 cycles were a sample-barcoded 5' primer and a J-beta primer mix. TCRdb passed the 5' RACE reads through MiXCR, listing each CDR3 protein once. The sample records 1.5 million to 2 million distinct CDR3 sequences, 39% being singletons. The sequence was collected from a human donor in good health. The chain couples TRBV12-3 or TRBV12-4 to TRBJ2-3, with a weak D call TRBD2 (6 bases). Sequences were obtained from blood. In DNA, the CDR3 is TGTGCCAGCAGTTTCACCCCGGGACTTATCACAGATACGCAGTATTTT. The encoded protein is CASSFTPGLITDTQYF.